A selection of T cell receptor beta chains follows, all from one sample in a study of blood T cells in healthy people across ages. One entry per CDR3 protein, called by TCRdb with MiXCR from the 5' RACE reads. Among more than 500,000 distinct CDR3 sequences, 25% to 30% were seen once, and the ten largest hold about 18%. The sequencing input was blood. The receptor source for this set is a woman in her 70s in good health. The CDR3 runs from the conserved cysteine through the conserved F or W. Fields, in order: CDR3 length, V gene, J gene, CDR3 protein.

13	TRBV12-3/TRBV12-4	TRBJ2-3	CAIGFAGTDTQYF
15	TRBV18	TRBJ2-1	CASSTTGGSYNEQFF
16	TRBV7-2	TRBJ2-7	CASSLEGRGGGYEQYF
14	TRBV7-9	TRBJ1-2	CASSTGQGGYGYTF
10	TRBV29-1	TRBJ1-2	CSAPWGYPAF
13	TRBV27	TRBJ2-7	CASSTPEGSEQYF
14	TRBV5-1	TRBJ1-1	CASSLWTGNTEAFF
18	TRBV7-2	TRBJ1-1	CASSSSGVGKLGNTEAFF
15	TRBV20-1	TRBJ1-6	CSARGESSYNSPLHF
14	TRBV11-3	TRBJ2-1	CASSSGTSRNEQFF
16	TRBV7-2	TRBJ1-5	CASSARGEIGNQPQHF